The T cell receptor (beta chain) under discussion was sequenced for a study of Tregs in tolerant kidney transplant recipients. Study observations and caveats: For some patients, primers changed over time, blocking nucleotide-level comparison. Few patients were studied, so findings need validation in larger groups.

Germline V CDR1 and CDR2: SNHLY, FYNNEI. V lost 6 bases to trimming and J lost 6 bases, with 17 bases between them. The CDR3 is made up of 14 amino acids. Note on this clone: Its antigen remains unknown.

CD4+CD25+CD127- Tregs, CD4+CD25- non-Tregs, CD4 and CD8 cells were sorted. Using immunoSEQ multiplex PCR, the repertoire was profiled, and TCRdb retains in-frame clones only, with some absent. The table has tens of thousands of clones, less than 90% seen once. The starting material was CD4+ T cells from blood, obtained before the transplant. The sequence was collected from a human donor who received a combined kidney and bone marrow transplant. The chain joins TRBV2 to TRBJ1-1; tentatively, D is TRBD1 (6 bases). The CDR3 reads CASSPPGQRPEAFF. The CDR3 coding sequence is TGTGCCAGCAGCCCCCCGGGACAACGACCTGAAGCTTTCTTT.